This TCR beta chain was captured in a study of T cells in Graves' hyperthyroidism and ophthalmopathy (dated by TCRdb to between 2018 and 2020). With respect to the entire study: Peripheral blood was sampled at the time of initial diagnosis, prior to any treatment. To identify TCR V-J signatures that set the groups apart, the researchers used a discovery cohort of 95 to 100 patients, made up of around 40 with Graves' ophthalmopathy and some 60 with stable Graves' hyperthyroidism. Whether ophthalmopathy could be predicted prospectively was tested in an independent validation cohort made up of fewer than 20 hyperthyroidism patients plus 17 patients who later progressed to ophthalmopathy. The 80 to 100 discovery patients were randomly divided into training and test sets at a 7:3 ratio. The study also compared thyroid tissue and blood T-cell repertoires from roughly 6 Graves' hyperthyroidism patients. After blood sampling, hyperthyroidism patients were treated with methimazole at a starting dose of 30 mg daily, and ophthalmopathy patients were treated with high-dose intravenous methylprednisolone. TCR Vbeta CDR3 sequencing of approximately 140 peripheral blood samples (roughly 43 ophthalmopathy, approximately 80 hyperthyroidism and roughly 17 progressor patients) is reported in the paper. Findings and caveats that apply to the study as a whole: Blood samples also contained most of the expanded thyroid clonotypes (frequency above 0.001), which suggests that blood repertoires may reflect thyroid immune responses. Ophthalmopathy was separated from stable hyperthyroidism by a 13 V-J signature model, with approximately 90% sensitivity and approximately 81% specificity obtained in cross-validation and 80%/75% obtained in testing. In validation, progression to ophthalmopathy was predicted by the model with roughly 69% sensitivity and 72.22% specificity, a median of approximately 6.5 months before onset. Sample size was not statistically predetermined, and blinding of investigators to group allocation was not performed.

This clonotype was counted only a few times. Its antigen is currently not known. No much larger clone exists at a distance of one base, and base qualities are not known. The CDR3 spans 14 residues, from the cysteine through the phenylalanine. Just the 42-base CDR3 DNA is kept, in frame starting at base 1. According to the germline V gene, CDR1 reads SGHTA and CDR2 reads FQGTGA. V is pared back by 6 bases and J by 3 bases, with 11 bases lying between the germline termini. The TCR beta CDR3 regions were amplified from RNA transcripts. A first-round RT-PCR of the TCR CDR3 used the HTBI primer set with the Qiagen OneStep RT-PCR kit. The libraries were constructed in a second round of multiplex PCR and then size-selected and purified. Libraries were sequenced paired-end with 100 bp reads on an Illumina HiSeq2000. Per the original workflow: SOAPnuke was used to process the raw data, with reads discarded if the reads contained adapters or uncalled bases, had a mean Phred below 15, or lacked an exact constant-primer or identifier match. COPE v1.2.5 was used to merge high-quality paired reads, and clonotypes were defined as unique nucleotide sequences. MiTCR v1.1 was used to align the clonotypes against IMGT TRBV, TRBD and TRBJ reference segments. Only V-J combinations with frequency above 0.0001, covering 99% to 99.2% of repertoires, were analysed. A TCS score was defined as the ratio between F50 (clonal expansion) and ExV (chaos), using BLOSUM62-based TCRdist between CDR3 peptides within each V-J. Welch's t-statistics and random forest reduced around 520 V-J features to about 12, which were used in a naive Bayes classifier (R e1071). TCRdb cleaned the public reads at Q25 with fastp, built clones with MiXCR and kept in-frame beta chains. Each entry merges the rows of one CDR3 protein and shows their most common DNA and genes. Clone size and V and J calls follow TCRdb, not the original study. This sample comprises 650,000 to 700,000 distinct CDR3 sequences, 17% of them detected only once. Roughly a sixth of the sample lies in the top ten.

Graves' hyperthyroidism was defined as stable when no progression to ophthalmopathy occurred over 18 months of follow-up. The hyperthyroidism patients were between 18 and 65 years old and newly diagnosed, with a disease duration of less than 2 months. The study excluded patients with uncontrolled infections, other autoimmune diseases, pregnancy or lactation. Diagnoses were based on clinical symptoms, serum thyroxine and TRAb, thyroid ultrasound and orbital computed tomography. PBMCs were isolated from about 10 ml of fresh peripheral blood by Ficoll-Paque density gradient centrifugation. Trizol reagent was used to extract total RNA, and RNA quality was then checked on an Agilent 2100 Bioanalyzer.

Recombination connected TRBV7-3 to TRBJ2-2; the D region is possibly TRBD1 or TRBD2, each matching across 5 bases. Sequencing was done on a sample of blood. This TCR came from a man aged 45-65 years with Graves' hyperthyroidism. DNA sequence: TGTGCCAGCAGAGGGACGGTCGACACCGGGGAGCTGTTTTTT. Its translation is CASRGTVDTGELFF. Outside the CDR3, residues come from the reference TRBV7-3 and TRBJ2-2 proteins, so the full variable domain is: GAGVSQTPSNKVTEKGKYVELRCDPISGHTALYWYRQSLGQGPEFLIYFQGTGAADDSGLPNDRFFAVRPEGSVSTLKIQRTERGDSAVYLCASRGTVDTGELFFGEGSRLTVL.